Described below is a single T cell receptor beta chain sequence and its context. Its antigen is still unknown. Germline V gene sequence: CDR1 SGDLS, CDR2 YYNGEE. The CDR3 runs 15 residues. The V and J ends lost 0 bases and 0 bases respectively, with 7 bases between them. This entry comes from a study of OX40 agonist ivuxolimab in advanced cancers. General observations from the study: With doses of 0.1 to 3.0 mg/kg, CD4+ and CD8+ blood T cells had undergone clonal expansion by week 6. Among patients with partial responses at 0.1-3.0 mg/kg, clonal expansion was among the lowest.

Here immunoSEQ multiplex PCR was the method, and the copy in TCRdb shows in-frame clones only, minus some. The table records 39,000 or so clones, about 94% of them present only once. Cycle 7 day 1, cycle 4 day 1, and baseline were the timepoints at which blood was sampled. V gene TRBV9 combines with J gene TRBJ2-1; TRBD2 is a possible D gene (6 bases). The TCR sequence derives from an adult with an advanced solid tumor such as melanoma, head and neck, liver or kidney cancer. Sequencing used CD4+ or CD8+ T cells sorted from blood, obtained in a trial of the OX40 agonist ivuxolimab. CDR3: CASSVVGSSYNEQFF. The CDR3, as DNA: TGTGCCAGCAGCGTAGTCGGGAGCTCCTACAATGAGCAGTTCTTC.